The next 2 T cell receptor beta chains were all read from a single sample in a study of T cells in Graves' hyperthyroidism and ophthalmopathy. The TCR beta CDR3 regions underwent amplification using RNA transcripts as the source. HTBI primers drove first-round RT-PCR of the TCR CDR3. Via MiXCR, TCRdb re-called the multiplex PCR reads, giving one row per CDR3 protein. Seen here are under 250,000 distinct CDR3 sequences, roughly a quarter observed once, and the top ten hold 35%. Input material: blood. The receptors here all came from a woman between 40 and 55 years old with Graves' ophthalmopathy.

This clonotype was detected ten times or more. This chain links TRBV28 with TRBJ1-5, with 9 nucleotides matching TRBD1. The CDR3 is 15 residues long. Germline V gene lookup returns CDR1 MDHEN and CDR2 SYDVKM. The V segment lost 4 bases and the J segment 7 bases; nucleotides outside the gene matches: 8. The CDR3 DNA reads TGTGCCAGCAGTTCGGGACAGGGTGGACGGCAGCCCCAGCATTTT. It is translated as CASSSGQGGRQPQHF. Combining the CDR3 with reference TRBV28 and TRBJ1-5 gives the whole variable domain DVKVTQSSRYLVKRTGEKVFLECVQDMDHENMFWYRQDPGLGLRLIYFSYDVKMKEKGDIPEGYSVSREKKERFSLILESASTNQTSMYLCASSSGQGGRQPQHFGDGTRLSIL.

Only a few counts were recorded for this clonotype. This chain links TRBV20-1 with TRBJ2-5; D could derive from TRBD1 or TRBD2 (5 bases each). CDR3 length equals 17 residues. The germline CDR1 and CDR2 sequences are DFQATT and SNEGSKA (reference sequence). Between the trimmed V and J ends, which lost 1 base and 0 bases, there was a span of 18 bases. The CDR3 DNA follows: TGCAGTGCTAGAGCCATCGGCCTGGGGGAATACCAAGAGACCCAGTACTTC. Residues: CSARAIGLGEYQETQYF.